This entry concerns a single T cell receptor beta chain. Its specificity is unknown. Everyone who gave samples was a healthy Caucasian. Trimming stripped 1 base from V and 3 bases from J, with 3 bases between. Germline-derived CDR1 and CDR2 are SQVTM and ANQGSEA. CDR3 size: 12 residues. Unique molecular identifiers were in the cDNA, with template-switch universal primer binding. Via MiXCR, TCRdb re-called the 5' RACE reads, giving one row per CDR3 protein. The repertoire holds about 920,000 distinct CDR3 sequences, over 9% seen once, with around 1.5% in the top ten. These data are taken from a study of identical twins. Study conclusions and caveats: Memory repertoires lacked the insertion deficit that abundant cord blood beta clonotypes showed. The authors drew conclusions from cross-sectional statistical analysis rather than following the same donors.

These data were also reused for a study on yellow fever vaccine responses in identical twins.

This receptor was identified in a woman aged 18-35 years in good health. The gene calls are TRBV29-1 and TRBJ2-2, with D unresolved. Material for sequencing was PBMCs. The CDR3 loop reads CSVEGYTGELFF. In nucleotides, the CDR3 is TGCAGCGTTGAAGGTTACACCGGGGAGCTGTTTTTT.